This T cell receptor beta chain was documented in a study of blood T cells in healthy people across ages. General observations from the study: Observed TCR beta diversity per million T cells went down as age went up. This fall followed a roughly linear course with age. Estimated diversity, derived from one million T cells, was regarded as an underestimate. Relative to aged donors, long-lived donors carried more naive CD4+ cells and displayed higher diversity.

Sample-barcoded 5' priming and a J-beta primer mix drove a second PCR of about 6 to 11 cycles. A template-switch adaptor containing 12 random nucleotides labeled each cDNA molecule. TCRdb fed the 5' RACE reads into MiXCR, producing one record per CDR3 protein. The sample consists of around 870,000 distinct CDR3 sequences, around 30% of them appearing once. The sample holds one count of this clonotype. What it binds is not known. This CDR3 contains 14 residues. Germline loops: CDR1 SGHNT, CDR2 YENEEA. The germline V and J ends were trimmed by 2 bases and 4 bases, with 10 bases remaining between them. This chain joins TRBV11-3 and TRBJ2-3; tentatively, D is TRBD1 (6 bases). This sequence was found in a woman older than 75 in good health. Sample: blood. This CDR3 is CASSLSAGADTQYF. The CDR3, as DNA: TGTGCCAGCAGCTTATCGGCAGGGGCAGATACGCAGTATTTT. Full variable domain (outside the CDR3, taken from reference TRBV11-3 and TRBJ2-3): EAGVVQSPRYKIIEKKQPVAFWCNPISGHNTLYWYLQNLGQGPELLIRYENEEAVDDSQLPKDRFSAERLKGVDSTLKIQPAELGDSAVYLCASSLSAGADTQYFGPGTRLTVL.